This T cell receptor (beta chain) derives from a study of T cell clusters in autoimmune cytopenias. Whole-study results and caveats: TRB repertoire shifts in secondary cytopenia and chronic lymphocytic leukemia mostly reflected lymphoma, not autoimmunity. Primary autoimmune cytopenia patients seemingly lacked the physiological T cell clusters found in healthy donors.

As for this clonotype: Its antigen is currently unknown.

Multiplex touch-down PCR amplified TRB using TRB-A and TRB-B pools in one tube. TCRdb reprocessed the multiplex PCR reads and keeps a single row for each CDR3 protein, giving no DNA. The table for this sample gives around 9,700 distinct CDR3 sequences. CDR1 is SGHTA and CDR2 is FQGTGA in the germline V gene. The CDR3 length is 18 residues. About 37,500 genome equivalents of blood DNA were amplified for TRB. The same sample was also used in a study of T cell repertoires in aging, cancer and after chemotherapy. That source adds: Healthy donors lost TCR diversity with age mainly through richness, cancer patients through richness and evenness.

The sequenced sample consisted of peripheral blood. The chain couples TRBV7-3 to TRBJ2-2; TCRdb reports TRBD2, a call that lacks DNA to check it against. The clonotype originates from a human donor in good health. CDR3 sequence: CASSSGLAGETNTGELFF.